A selection of T cell receptor beta chains follows, all from one sample in a study of blood T cell repertoires in COVID-19. Assay used: immunoSEQ multiplex PCR; TCRdb lists only in-frame clones, some missing. Among a few hundred thousand clones listed, 88% were seen once. Sequencing was done on a sample of PBMCs or T cells enriched from blood (not recorded which). The receptors here all came from a woman between 40 and 55 years old with acute COVID-19. Both conserved end residues are part of each CDR3. The D gene is left open where the match is weak. The size entry is marked missing in some rows and otherwise reads once, few, many or a size class.

cdr3_aa: CASSVALYNEQFF; cdr3_nt: TGTGCCAGCAGCGTAGCTCTATACAATGAGCAGTTCTTC; j_call: TRBJ2-1; d_call: -; clone_size: -; v_call: TRBV9
cdr3_aa: CATSDSRAGANVLTF; cdr3_nt: TGTGCCACCAGTGATAGCAGGGCGGGGGCCAACGTCCTGACTTTC; j_call: TRBJ2-6; d_call: -; clone_size: -; v_call: TRBV24-1
cdr3_aa: CASRGGLVNTGELFF; cdr3_nt: TGCGCCAGCAGGGGAGGATTGGTTAACACCGGGGAGCTGTTTTTT; j_call: TRBJ2-2; d_call: -; clone_size: -; v_call: TRBV5-1
cdr3_aa: CTTGQVMYEQYF; cdr3_nt: TGTACCACCGGACAGGTTATGTACGAGCAGTACTTC; j_call: TRBJ2-7; d_call: TRBD1; clone_size: many; v_call: TRBV28
cdr3_aa: CASSLNPGIGSRAFF; cdr3_nt: TGTGCCAGCAGCTTGAATCCCGGGATCGGCAGCCGAGCTTTCTTT; j_call: TRBJ1-1; d_call: -; clone_size: once; v_call: TRBV5-6
cdr3_aa: CASSFLGGDLIEQYF; cdr3_nt: TGTGCCAGCAGTTTTCTGGGCGGGGACCTTATTGAGCAGTACTTC; j_call: TRBJ2-7; d_call: -; clone_size: -; v_call: TRBV27
cdr3_aa: CASSLTRASSYNEQFF; cdr3_nt: TGTGCCAGCAGCTTAACTAGGGCAAGCTCCTACAATGAGCAGTTCTTC; j_call: TRBJ2-1; d_call: -; clone_size: -; v_call: TRBV11-3
cdr3_aa: CASSSHTTSKKTQYF; cdr3_nt: TGTGCCAGCAGTTCTCATACGACTAGCAAGAAGACCCAGTACTTC; j_call: TRBJ2-5; d_call: TRBD2; clone_size: once; v_call: TRBV28
cdr3_aa: CAISVDSNQPQHF; cdr3_nt: TGTGCCATCAGTGTGGACAGTAATCAGCCCCAGCATTTT; j_call: TRBJ1-5; d_call: -; clone_size: -; v_call: TRBV10-3
cdr3_aa: CASSAPSGETQYF; cdr3_nt: TGTGCCAGCAGTGCCCCCTCGGGAGAGACCCAGTACTTC; j_call: TRBJ2-5; d_call: -; clone_size: -; v_call: TRBV25-1
cdr3_aa: CASSVGAAHSGNTIYF; cdr3_nt: TGTGCCAGCAGCGTAGGTGCGGCCCACTCTGGAAACACCATATATTTT; j_call: TRBJ1-3; d_call: -; clone_size: -; v_call: TRBV9
cdr3_aa: CASSLVTGITDTQYF; cdr3_nt: TGTGCCAGCAGCTTAGTCACAGGGATCACAGATACGCAGTATTTT; j_call: TRBJ2-3; d_call: -; clone_size: -; v_call: TRBV7-6
cdr3_aa: CASSFDGAGDEQFF; cdr3_nt: TGTGCCAGCAGCTTTGACGGAGCGGGCGATGAGCAGTTCTTC; j_call: TRBJ2-1; d_call: -; clone_size: -; v_call: TRBV7-2
cdr3_aa: CASSRGQGYGYTF; cdr3_nt: TGTGCCAGTAGTAGGGGACAGGGATATGGCTACACCTTC; j_call: TRBJ1-2; d_call: TRBD1; clone_size: -; v_call: TRBV19
cdr3_aa: CASSQAFTDTYEQYF; cdr3_nt: TGCGCCAGCAGCCAAGCCTTTACGGACACCTACGAGCAGTACTTC; j_call: TRBJ2-7; d_call: -; clone_size: few; v_call: TRBV4-1
cdr3_aa: CASSLDYFEQFF; cdr3_nt: TGTGCCAGCAGCTTAGACTACTTTGAGCAGTTCTTC; j_call: TRBJ2-1; d_call: -; clone_size: -; v_call: TRBV13
cdr3_aa: CASSPRLAGVGNEQFF; cdr3_nt: TGTGCCAGCAGCCCAAGACTAGCGGGAGTAGGAAATGAGCAGTTCTTC; j_call: TRBJ2-1; d_call: TRBD2; clone_size: few; v_call: TRBV7-2
cdr3_aa: CASSDPTGIEQFF; cdr3_nt: TGCGCCAGCAGTGACCCGACAGGGATTGAGCAGTTCTTC; j_call: TRBJ2-1; d_call: TRBD1; clone_size: -; v_call: TRBV10-2
cdr3_aa: CASSINYEQYF; cdr3_nt: TGTGCCAGCAGTATCAACTACGAGCAGTACTTC; j_call: TRBJ2-7; d_call: -; clone_size: -; v_call: TRBV12-3/TRBV12-4
cdr3_aa: CASSLLGGDYGYTF; cdr3_nt: TGCGCCAGCAGCTTGTTGGGAGGGGACTATGGCTACACCTTC; j_call: TRBJ1-2; d_call: -; clone_size: -; v_call: TRBV5-1
cdr3_aa: CSASPLGGGYYEQYF; cdr3_nt: TGCAGTGCTAGTCCCCTCGGAGGGGGCTATTACGAGCAGTACTTC; j_call: TRBJ2-7; d_call: -; clone_size: -; v_call: TRBV20-1
cdr3_aa: CASSAGISSYNEQFF; cdr3_nt: TGTGCCAGCAGCGCAGGGATTAGCTCCTACAATGAGCAGTTCTTC; j_call: TRBJ2-1; d_call: -; clone_size: once; v_call: TRBV9
cdr3_aa: CASSFAGRTEAFF; cdr3_nt: TGTGCCAGCAGCTTCGCAGGTCGCACTGAAGCTTTCTTT; j_call: TRBJ1-1; d_call: -; clone_size: -; v_call: TRBV7-9
cdr3_aa: CASSQPYRGASSEQYF; cdr3_nt: TGCGCCAGCAGCCAGCCCTACAGGGGGGCGTCCAGCGAGCAGTACTTC; j_call: TRBJ2-7; d_call: TRBD1; clone_size: once; v_call: TRBV4-1
cdr3_aa: CAWRYQGGWGYTF; cdr3_nt: TGTGCCTGGAGATACCAGGGAGGATGGGGCTACACCTTC; j_call: TRBJ1-2; d_call: -; clone_size: -; v_call: TRBV30
cdr3_aa: CASSRIRAMNTEAFF; cdr3_nt: TGTGCCAGCAGCCGAATCAGGGCAATGAACACTGAAGCTTTCTTT; j_call: TRBJ1-1; d_call: -; clone_size: few; v_call: TRBV14
cdr3_aa: CASSSLQEREGDTQYF; cdr3_nt: TGTGCCAGCAGTTCCCTCCAGGAGCGGGAGGGAGATACGCAGTATTTT; j_call: TRBJ2-3; d_call: TRBD2; clone_size: -; v_call: TRBV28
cdr3_aa: CATSDSEVQETQYF; cdr3_nt: TGTGCCACCAGTGATTCAGAAGTCCAAGAGACCCAGTACTTC; j_call: TRBJ2-5; d_call: -; clone_size: -; v_call: TRBV24-1
cdr3_aa: CASSVQGTGNTIYF; cdr3_nt: TGTGCCAGCAGCGTACAGGGGACTGGAAACACCATATATTTT; j_call: TRBJ1-3; d_call: TRBD1; clone_size: -; v_call: TRBV5-4
cdr3_aa: CASSLDRANQPQHF; cdr3_nt: TGTGCCAGTAGTTTGGACAGGGCCAATCAGCCCCAGCATTTT; j_call: TRBJ1-5; d_call: TRBD1; clone_size: -; v_call: TRBV19
cdr3_aa: CASSDEGAANEKLFF; cdr3_nt: TGTGCCAGCAGTGACGAGGGGGCGGCTAATGAAAAACTGTTTTTT; j_call: TRBJ1-4; d_call: TRBD1; clone_size: -; v_call: TRBV2
cdr3_aa: CASSLAAGVTYEQYF; cdr3_nt: TGCGCCAGCAGCTTGGCCGCGGGAGTTACCTACGAGCAGTACTTC; j_call: TRBJ2-7; d_call: TRBD2; clone_size: -; v_call: TRBV5-1
cdr3_aa: CASSESSSGTYGYTF; cdr3_nt: TGTGCCAGCAGCGAGAGCTCGTCAGGTACCTATGGCTACACCTTC; j_call: TRBJ1-2; d_call: -; clone_size: -; v_call: TRBV9
cdr3_aa: CASRPKTGGALGYTF; cdr3_nt: TGTGCCAGCAGACCCAAGACAGGGGGCGCACTTGGCTACACCTTC; j_call: TRBJ1-2; d_call: TRBD1; clone_size: few; v_call: TRBV6-5
cdr3_aa: CASSSAGGQETQYF; cdr3_nt: TGCGCCAGCAGCAGTGCAGGGGGCCAAGAGACCCAGTACTTC; j_call: TRBJ2-5; d_call: TRBD1; clone_size: -; v_call: TRBV5-1
cdr3_aa: CSVESGRGSLSF; cdr3_nt: TGCAGCGTTGAGAGCGGCCGGGGTTCGCTCTCTTTT; j_call: TRBJ1-5; d_call: -; clone_size: few; v_call: TRBV29-1
cdr3_aa: CASKWTSGYNEQFF; cdr3_nt: TGCGCCAGCAAATGGACTAGCGGCTACAATGAGCAGTTCTTC; j_call: TRBJ2-1; d_call: TRBD2; clone_size: -; v_call: TRBV10-2
cdr3_aa: CASRGQNQETQYF; cdr3_nt: TGTGCCAGCAGAGGACAGAACCAAGAGACCCAGTACTTC; j_call: TRBJ2-5; d_call: -; clone_size: -; v_call: TRBV9
cdr3_aa: CASSLYRAQPQHF; cdr3_nt: TGTGCCAGCAGCCTATACAGGGCCCAGCCCCAGCATTTT; j_call: TRBJ1-5; d_call: -; clone_size: -; v_call: TRBV3-1/TRBV3-2
cdr3_aa: CAWSVPGFYTF; cdr3_nt: TGTGCCTGGAGTGTACCCGGGTTCTACACCTTC; j_call: TRBJ1-2; d_call: -; clone_size: -; v_call: TRBV30
cdr3_aa: CASSFDGQGGQPQHF; cdr3_nt: TGCGCCAGCAGCTTCGACGGACAGGGCGGTCAGCCCCAGCATTTT; j_call: TRBJ1-5; d_call: TRBD1; clone_size: -; v_call: TRBV5-1
cdr3_aa: CASSLSQGGYNEQFF; cdr3_nt: TGCGCCAGCAGCTTGAGTCAGGGGGGTTACAATGAGCAGTTCTTC; j_call: TRBJ2-1; d_call: -; clone_size: -; v_call: TRBV5-1
cdr3_aa: CAWGRDSTEAFF; cdr3_nt: TGTGCCTGGGGCCGGGACAGCACTGAAGCTTTCTTT; j_call: TRBJ1-1; d_call: TRBD1; clone_size: -; v_call: TRBV30
cdr3_aa: CASNLSGGGYTF; cdr3_nt: TGTGCCAGCAATCTTTCGGGGGGAGGCTACACCTTC; j_call: TRBJ1-2; d_call: -; clone_size: -; v_call: TRBV12-3/TRBV12-4
cdr3_aa: CASSLLAGGPTDTQYF; cdr3_nt: TGTGCCAGCAGTTTATTAGCGGGAGGGCCCACAGATACGCAGTATTTT; j_call: TRBJ2-3; d_call: TRBD2; clone_size: -; v_call: TRBV27
cdr3_aa: CASSVVFRALRQPQHF; cdr3_nt: TGTGCCAGCAGCGTAGTATTCAGGGCTCTCCGTCAGCCCCAGCATTTT; j_call: TRBJ1-5; d_call: -; clone_size: -; v_call: TRBV9
cdr3_aa: CASSRSDRARDEQYF; cdr3_nt: TGTGCCAGCAGTCGTTCCGACAGGGCTCGGGACGAGCAGTACTTC; j_call: TRBJ2-7; d_call: TRBD1; clone_size: -; v_call: TRBV6-5
cdr3_aa: CASSHPGQGRMQPQHF; cdr3_nt: TGTGCCAGCAGTCATCCGGGACAGGGGCGTATGCAGCCCCAGCATTTT; j_call: TRBJ1-5; d_call: TRBD1; clone_size: -; v_call: TRBV6-2/TRBV6-3
cdr3_aa: CASSGGRALGEQFF; cdr3_nt: TGTGCCAGCAGCGGCGGGAGGGCCCTCGGTGAGCAGTTCTTC; j_call: TRBJ2-1; d_call: TRBD2; clone_size: -; v_call: TRBV2
cdr3_aa: CATEAGLGVLPQHF; cdr3_nt: TGCGCCACAGAGGCCGGCTTAGGTGTTTTGCCCCAGCATTTT; j_call: TRBJ1-5; d_call: -; clone_size: -; v_call: TRBV10-1
cdr3_aa: CARSLPGQRTAVVDGYTF; cdr3_nt: TGTGCCAGAAGCTTACCGGGACAAAGAACGGCGGTGGTAGATGGCTACACCTTC; j_call: TRBJ1-2; d_call: -; clone_size: -; v_call: TRBV5-3
cdr3_aa: CASSILATTSYNEQFF; cdr3_nt: TGTGCCAGTAGTATCCTAGCGACGACCTCCTACAATGAGCAGTTCTTC; j_call: TRBJ2-1; d_call: -; clone_size: -; v_call: TRBV19
cdr3_aa: CASSAGLPNTGELFF; cdr3_nt: TGTGCCAGTAGTGCCGGACTCCCCAACACCGGGGAGCTGTTTTTT; j_call: TRBJ2-2; d_call: -; clone_size: few; v_call: TRBV19
cdr3_aa: CASSIGQREADTQYF; cdr3_nt: TGTGCCAGTAGTATAGGCCAGCGGGAGGCAGATACGCAGTATTTT; j_call: TRBJ2-3; d_call: TRBD2; clone_size: -; v_call: TRBV19
cdr3_aa: CATGQTGEAFF; cdr3_nt: TGTGCCACCGGACAGACTGGTGAAGCTTTCTTT; j_call: TRBJ1-1; d_call: -; clone_size: -; v_call: TRBV6-5
cdr3_aa: CSVGLAGGRADTQYF; cdr3_nt: TGCAGCGTTGGACTAGCGGGAGGGCGGGCAGATACGCAGTATTTT; j_call: TRBJ2-3; d_call: TRBD2; clone_size: -; v_call: TRBV29-1
cdr3_aa: CASSISWTGDYGYTF; cdr3_nt: TGTGCCAGTAGTATTTCGTGGACAGGGGACTATGGCTACACCTTC; j_call: TRBJ1-2; d_call: TRBD1; clone_size: -; v_call: TRBV19